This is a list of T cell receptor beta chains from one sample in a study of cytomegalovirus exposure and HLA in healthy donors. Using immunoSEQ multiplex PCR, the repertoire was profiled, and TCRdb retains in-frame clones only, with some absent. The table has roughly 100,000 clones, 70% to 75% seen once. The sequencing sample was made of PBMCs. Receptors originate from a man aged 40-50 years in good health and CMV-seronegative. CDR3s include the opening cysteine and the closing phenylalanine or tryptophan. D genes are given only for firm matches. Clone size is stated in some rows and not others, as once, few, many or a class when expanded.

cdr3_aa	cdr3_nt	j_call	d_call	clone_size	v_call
CASSWTSGGRTDTQYF	TGTGCCAGCAGCTGGACTAGCGGGGGGCGCACAGATACGCAGTATTTT	TRBJ2-3	TRBD2	few	TRBV7-9
CAWSSGSFSEQFF	TGTGCCTGGAGTAGCGGGAGTTTTAGTGAGCAGTTCTTC	TRBJ2-1	TRBD2	-	TRBV30
CASSFGTDYEQYF	TGTGCCAGCAGCTTTGGGACTGACTACGAGCAGTACTTC	TRBJ2-7	-	-	TRBV11-2
CASSPPGSGSGRSEQFF	TGTGCCAGCTCCCCCCCGGGTTCGGGGTCCGGGAGGAGTGAGCAGTTCTTC	TRBJ2-1	TRBD2	few	TRBV18
CASSGGDNSYNSPLHF	TGTGCCAGTAGCGGTGGGGACAACTCCTATAATTCACCCCTCCACTTT	TRBJ1-6	-	once	TRBV19
CASSFVTGELFF	TGTGCCAGCAGCTTCGTCACCGGGGAGCTGTTTTTT	TRBJ2-2	-	few	TRBV5-4
CASSFPNGGLEETQYF	TGTGCCAGTAGTTTTCCAAACGGGGGGCTGGAAGAGACCCAGTACTTC	TRBJ2-5	-	-	TRBV19
CASSPGLGGTGELFF	TGTGCCAGCAGTCCGGGACTAGGGGGCACCGGGGAGCTGTTTTTT	TRBJ2-2	TRBD2	-	TRBV28
CASSQGRGAANEKLFF	TGCGCCAGCAGCCAAGGTCGGGGGGCGGCTAATGAAAAACTGTTTTTT	TRBJ1-4	-	-	TRBV4-1
CASSEVEVLAKNIQYF	TGTGCCAGCAGTGAAGTTGAGGTGTTAGCCAAAAACATTCAGTACTTC	TRBJ2-4	-	-	TRBV6-1
CASSQDGTSSYNEQFF	TGTGCCAGCAGCCAAGATGGGACTAGCTCCTACAATGAGCAGTTCTTC	TRBJ2-1	TRBD2	medium-sized	TRBV4-2
CASSSPHRADSYEQYF	TGTGCCAGCAGTTCCCCGCACAGGGCCGACTCCTACGAGCAGTACTTC	TRBJ2-7	-	-	TRBV6-5
CASSSREGVSGYTF	TGTGCCAGCAGCTCCCGGGAGGGGGTCTCTGGCTACACCTTC	TRBJ1-2	-	once	TRBV11-3
CASSQESDNNEQFF	TGCGCCAGCAGCCAAGAGTCCGACAACAATGAGCAGTTCTTC	TRBJ2-1	-	-	TRBV4-3
CASSPPAAETQYF	TGTGCCAGCTCACCACCTGCGGCTGAGACCCAGTACTTC	TRBJ2-5	-	-	TRBV18
CASSFRAGGFGTEAFF	TGTGCCAGCAGCTTTAGGGCAGGGGGTTTTGGCACTGAAGCTTTCTTT	TRBJ1-1	TRBD1	few	TRBV7-6
CASRPEAVGYTF	TGTGCCAGCAGGCCGGAGGCTGTGGGCTACACCTTC	TRBJ1-2	-	-	TRBV6-6
CASSPGGWNTGELFF	TGTGCCAGTAGCCCAGGGGGGTGGAACACCGGGGAGCTGTTTTTT	TRBJ2-2	-	-	TRBV19
CASSLTGSNQPQHF	TGTGCCAGCAGTCTTACAGGGAGCAATCAGCCCCAGCATTTT	TRBJ1-5	-	-	TRBV25-1
CATSPRSGSNYGYTF	TGTGCCACCAGCCCACGGTCAGGCAGTAACTATGGCTACACCTTC	TRBJ1-2	-	few	TRBV15
CSVFGGTEAFF	TGCAGCGTTTTTGGAGGCACTGAAGCTTTCTTT	TRBJ1-1	-	-	TRBV29-1
CASSFRENYGYTF	TGTGCCAGCAGCTTTCGAGAGAACTATGGCTACACCTTC	TRBJ1-2	-	few	TRBV7-9
CATQTGGLYEQYF	TGTGCCACCCAGACAGGGGGACTATACGAGCAGTACTTC	TRBJ2-7	TRBD1	few	TRBV6-1
CASSYDTDTNTIYF	TGTGCCAGCAGTTACGATACAGACACAAACACCATATATTTT	TRBJ1-3	-	-	TRBV6-5
CASSLEGRGAFSRETQYF	TGTGCCAGCAGCTTAGAGGGCAGGGGAGCCTTCTCAAGAGAGACCCAGTACTTC	TRBJ2-5	-	-	TRBV11-3
CASSIGGSSYEQFF	TGTGCCAGTAGTATTGGTGGGAGTAGCTATGAGCAGTTCTTC	TRBJ2-1	-	-	TRBV19
CSGRIGAQETQYF	TGTTCCGGCCGAATAGGGGCCCAAGAGACCCAGTACTTC	TRBJ2-5	-	-	TRBV7-9
CASSQTGTAYEQYF	TGCGCCAGCAGCCAGACCGGGACAGCCTACGAGCAGTACTTC	TRBJ2-7	TRBD1	-	TRBV4-1
CASSRQSGTGFVAFF	TGTGCCAGCAGCCGACAGTCCGGGACAGGGTTTGTAGCTTTCTTT	TRBJ1-1	TRBD1	few	TRBV7-3
CSAGGQSTDTQYF	TGCAGCGCCGGAGGGCAGAGCACAGATACGCAGTATTTT	TRBJ2-3	-	-	TRBV29-1
CASSEVGQGNGYTF	TGTGCCAGCAGTGAAGTGGGACAGGGAAATGGCTACACCTTC	TRBJ1-2	TRBD1	few	TRBV6-1
CASSPLEGVGEKLFF	TGTGCCAGCTCACCACTCGAAGGGGTGGGTGAAAAACTGTTTTTT	TRBJ1-4	-	-	TRBV18
CASSGGQRQNTEAFF	TGCGCCAGCAGTGGGGGACAGCGCCAGAACACTGAAGCTTTCTTT	TRBJ1-1	TRBD1	-	TRBV4-1
CSAPRPNIQYF	TGCAGTGCTCCCCGTCCGAACATTCAGTACTTC	TRBJ2-4	-	few	TRBV20-1
CASRRQALNEKLFF	TGTGCCAGCAGGCGACAGGCTCTCAATGAAAAACTGTTTTTT	TRBJ1-4	-	-	TRBV6-5
CASSFDRYSNQPQHF	TGTGCCAGCAGCTTTGACAGGTATAGCAATCAGCCCCAGCATTTT	TRBJ1-5	-	-	TRBV7-8
CASSSQETQYF	TGTGCCAGCAGTTCTCAAGAGACCCAGTACTTC	TRBJ2-5	-	-	TRBV5-6
CASSDGTRGRNEQFF	TGTGCCAGCAGTGATGGGACTAGAGGTCGGAATGAGCAGTTCTTC	TRBJ2-1	TRBD2	-	TRBV6-1
CASSLGGTGAGNTEAFF	TGTGCCAGCAGCTTGGGGGGGACAGGGGCGGGGAACACTGAAGCTTTCTTT	TRBJ1-1	TRBD1	-	TRBV5-4
CASSLPSTDTQYF	TGTGCCAGCAGTCTTCCTAGCACAGATACGCAGTATTTT	TRBJ2-3	-	-	TRBV28
CASSQARNSPLHF	TGCGCCAGCAGCCAGGCCAGGAATTCACCCCTCCACTTT	TRBJ1-6	-	-	TRBV4-3
CASSPRARAGSHEQYF	TGTGCCAGCAGCCCCAGGGCAAGAGCGGGGAGTCACGAGCAGTACTTC	TRBJ2-7	TRBD2	-	TRBV7-9
CASSPKIPLYEQYF	TGTGCCAGCAGCCCAAAAATACCACTTTACGAGCAGTACTTC	TRBJ2-7	-	-	TRBV7-9
CASSLRTDSYEQYF	TGTGCCAGCAGCCTCAGGACAGACTCCTACGAGCAGTACTTC	TRBJ2-7	-	-	TRBV11-2
CASSEGRTGAGQPQHF	TGTGCCAGTAGTGAGGGACGGACAGGGGCAGGGCAGCCCCAGCATTTT	TRBJ1-5	TRBD1	few	TRBV19
CASSLTQGYEQYF	TGCGCCAGCAGCTTGACCCAGGGGTACGAGCAGTACTTC	TRBJ2-7	-	-	TRBV5-1
CASSFGGGSEQYF	TGTGCCAGCAGTTTTGGGGGGGGTTCCGAGCAGTACTTC	TRBJ2-7	TRBD2	few	TRBV27
CASSELAGADTQYF	TGTGCCAGCAGTGAACTAGCGGGGGCAGATACGCAGTATTTT	TRBJ2-3	TRBD2	few	TRBV6-4
CASRKETGLAGLGVKNIQYF	TGTGCCAGTAGGAAAGAGACGGGACTGGCGGGGCTGGGGGTCAAAAACATTCAGTACTTC	TRBJ2-4	-	few	TRBV19
CASSLDREYYEQYF	TGTGCCAGCAGTTTGGACAGGGAGTACTACGAGCAGTACTTC	TRBJ2-7	TRBD1	-	TRBV6-5
CASSEGDSPHEQYF	TGTGCCAGCAGTGAAGGGGACAGCCCCCACGAGCAGTACTTC	TRBJ2-7	TRBD1	medium-sized	TRBV6-1
CASSLVPGKDTIYF	TGTGCCAGCAGCTTGGTCCCAGGGAAAGACACCATATATTTT	TRBJ1-3	-	-	TRBV5-5
CAISEQGSVYGYTF	TGTGCCATCAGTGAGCAGGGGAGTGTCTATGGCTACACCTTC	TRBJ1-2	-	-	TRBV10-3